Reported below is one T cell receptor beta chain. The target antigen is unknown. This record belongs to a study of cytomegalovirus exposure and HLA in healthy donors. Use of 60 Vbeta and 13 Jbeta primers characterized the PCR. The method was immunoSEQ multiplex PCR; TCRdb's version includes in-frame clones alone and lacks a portion of them. The table has roughly 150,000 clones, 80% seen once; the top ten hold 2.2%. Broader study findings: The Asian-associated ancestry cluster reportedly had fewer N-insertions than the 666-donor mean in a later analysis.

The CDR3 is 13 amino acids. Germline values: CDR1 GTSNPN, CDR2 SVGIG (reference sequence). V lost 7 bases to trimming and J lost 0 bases, with 9 bases between them. Material: PBMCs. The source is a man aged 25 to 40 in good health and CMV-seronegative. The genes are TRBV30 and TRBJ1-4, with a possible D match to TRBD1 (5 bases). As DNA, the CDR3 is TGTGCCTCACAGGTAGCAACTAATGAAAAACTGTTTTTT. This codes for CASQVATNEKLFF.